This T cell receptor (beta chain) derives from a study of identical twins. With no exceptions, donors were healthy Caucasians. The CDR3 spans 15 residues. V dropped 4 bases and J dropped 6 bases, with 18 bases sitting between them. Germline lookup yields CDR1 MNHEY and CDR2 SVGEGT. The authors used template switching to add a universal primer site and gave cDNA unique molecular identifiers. TCRdb fed the 5' RACE reads into MiXCR, producing one record per CDR3 protein. This sample has hundreds of thousands of distinct CDR3 sequences, with 18% found just once. Separately, the same data were catalogued under a study of T cells expressing NK-cell markers. As that report states: Among CD8+ T cells from six donors, dominant NKG2C+ clonotypes accounted for roughly 1.0-7.0%.

The TCR was taken from a woman in her late teens or twenties in good health. Sequencing used PBMCs. This rearrangement joins TRBV6-2 or TRBV6-3 to TRBJ1-2, with D possibly matching TRBD1 (6 bases). The DNA of the CDR3 is TGTGCCAGCAGTTCCTCGGGGGCGGGGCTGCATGGCTACACCTTC. It yields the protein CASSSSGAGLHGYTF.